This T cell receptor beta chain was profiled in a study of blood T cells in healthy people across ages. A sample-barcoded 5' primer and a J-beta primer mix were used in a second PCR of roughly 7 to 12 cycles. Every sample gave at least 2.5 million paired-end reads containing CDR3. MiXCR, run by TCRdb on the 5' RACE reads, gives a single entry per CDR3 protein. The table records about 800,000 distinct CDR3 sequences, roughly 25% of them present only once. The germline CDR1 and CDR2 sequences are MGHDK and SYGVNS. The CDR3 is 15 amino acids. Trimming pared 6 bases from V and 1 base from J, leaving 12 bases between. Findings and limits, study-wide: Lack of knowledge of donor CMV status possibly confounded expanded clonotype changes. When one million T cells were used, diversity estimates were thought to be underestimates.

This clonotype was counted a few times. Antigen: not known. These data are also associated with another study on T cells of mothers and their children. That study reports: Unrelated mother-child pairs always had slightly, but never significantly, lower normalized overlap than related pairs.

The origin of this receptor is a boy aged 5-17 years in good health. The sequenced material came from blood. The J gene is TRBJ2-2, the V gene TRBV25-1; no clear D. The DNA of the CDR3 is TGTGCCAGCAGGGCTCCCTGGCTGAACACCGGGGAGCTGTTTTTT. It translates to CASRAPWLNTGELFF.